This T cell receptor (beta chain) comes out of a study of blood T cell repertoires in COVID-19. Across the study: From the United States, Italy and Spain came samples of acute and convalescent COVID-19. From T cells, B-cell-depleted T cells, or PBMCs came the material, which was cDNA or gDNA.

Per the study methods: Nucleated cell counts were estimated from reference gene primer amplification. Sequencing was performed with immunoSEQ multiplex PCR; in TCRdb, only in-frame clones are kept and a portion is missing. The V and J calls and the clone size are those of that table, but D and trimming were determined from the DNA. The repertoire holds 300,000 to 350,000 clones, with approximately 90% as singletons. In Seattle, patients joined the study during active infection and were tracked longitudinally. Germline values: CDR1 SGHVS, CDR2 FQNEAQ. The CDR3 is 15 residues long. V lost 2 bases to trimming and J lost 6 bases, with 11 bases between them. This clone was observed a few times.

The source is a woman aged 25 to 39 with COVID-19, enrolled during active disease. Sequencing was performed on peripheral blood. The genes are TRBV7-8 and TRBJ1-6; the D gene is possibly TRBD1 (5 bases). In DNA, the CDR3 is TGTGCCAGCAGCTTATGGGGCGTAATTAATTCACCCCTCCACTTT. It translates to CASSLWGVINSPLHF.